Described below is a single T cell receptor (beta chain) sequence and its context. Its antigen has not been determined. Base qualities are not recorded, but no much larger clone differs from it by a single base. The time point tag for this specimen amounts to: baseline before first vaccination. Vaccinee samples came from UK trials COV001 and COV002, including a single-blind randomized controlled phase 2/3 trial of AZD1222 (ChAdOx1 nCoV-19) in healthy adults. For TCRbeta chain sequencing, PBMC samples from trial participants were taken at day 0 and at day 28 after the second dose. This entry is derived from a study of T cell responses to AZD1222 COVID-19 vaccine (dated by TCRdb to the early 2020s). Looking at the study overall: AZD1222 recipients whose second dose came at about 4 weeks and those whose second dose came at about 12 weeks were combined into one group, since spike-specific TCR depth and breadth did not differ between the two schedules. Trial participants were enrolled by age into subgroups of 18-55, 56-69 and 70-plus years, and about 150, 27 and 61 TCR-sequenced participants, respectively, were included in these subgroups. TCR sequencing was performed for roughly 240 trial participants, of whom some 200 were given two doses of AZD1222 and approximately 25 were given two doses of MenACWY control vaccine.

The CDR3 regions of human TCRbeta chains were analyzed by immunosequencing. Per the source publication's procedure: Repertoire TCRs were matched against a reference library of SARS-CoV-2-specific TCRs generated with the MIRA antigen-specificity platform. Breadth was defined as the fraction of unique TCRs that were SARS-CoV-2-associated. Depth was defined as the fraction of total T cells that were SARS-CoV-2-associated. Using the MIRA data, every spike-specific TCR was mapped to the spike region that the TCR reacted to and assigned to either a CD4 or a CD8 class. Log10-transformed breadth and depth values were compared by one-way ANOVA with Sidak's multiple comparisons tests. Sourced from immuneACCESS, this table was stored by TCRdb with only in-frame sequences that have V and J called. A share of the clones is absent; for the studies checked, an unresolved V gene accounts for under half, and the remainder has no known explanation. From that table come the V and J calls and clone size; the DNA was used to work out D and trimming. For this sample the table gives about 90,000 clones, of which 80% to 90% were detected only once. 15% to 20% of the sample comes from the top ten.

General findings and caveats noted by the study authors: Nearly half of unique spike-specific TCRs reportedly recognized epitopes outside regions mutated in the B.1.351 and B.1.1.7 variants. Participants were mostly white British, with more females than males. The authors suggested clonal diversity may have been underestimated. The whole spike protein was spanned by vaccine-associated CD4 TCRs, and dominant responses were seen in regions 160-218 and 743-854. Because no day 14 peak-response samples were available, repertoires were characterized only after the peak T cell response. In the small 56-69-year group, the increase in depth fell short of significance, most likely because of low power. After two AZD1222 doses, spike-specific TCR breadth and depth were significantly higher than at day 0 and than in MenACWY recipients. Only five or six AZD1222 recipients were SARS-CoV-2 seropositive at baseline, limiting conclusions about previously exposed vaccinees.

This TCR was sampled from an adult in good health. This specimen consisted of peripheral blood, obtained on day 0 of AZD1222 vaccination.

The nucleotides are TGTGCCAGCAGTAAGGGACTGAACACTGAAGCTTTCTTT. Translated, this is CASSKGLNTEAFF. The rearrangement joined TRBV6-4 to TRBJ1-1, and possibly TRBD1, on 5 matching bases. V is clipped by 5 bases and J by 0 bases, and the sequence between their germline boundaries is 7 bases long. From its cysteine to its phenylalanine, the CDR3 spans 13 amino acids. Just CDR3 DNA is preserved here, 39 bases in frame from base 1. As encoded in the germline V gene, CDR1 is MRHNA while CDR2 is SNTAGT.